The 17 T cell receptor beta chains below come from one sample, sequenced in a study of T cell responses to AZD1222 COVID-19 vaccine. The method was immunoSEQ multiplex PCR; TCRdb's version includes in-frame clones alone and lacks a portion of them. The table records about 85,000 clones, roughly 90% of them present only once. Source: peripheral blood, taken on day 0 of AZD1222 vaccination. All receptors derive from an adult in good health.

The gene calls are TRBV18 and TRBJ1-5; TRBD1 matches at 12 bases. V lost 2 bases, J lost 6 bases, and 5 bases stayed unmatched. The CDR3 is 16 residues long. Germline assignment: CDR1 KGHSH and CDR2 LQKENI. This chain's CDR3 is CASSPGGTGGRQPQHF. The CDR3 bases are TGTGCCAGCTCACCAGGGGGGACAGGGGGCCGTCAGCCCCAGCATTTT. The full variable domain, in which reference TRBV18 and TRBJ1-5 provide the parts outside the CDR3, is NAGVMQNPRHLVRRRGQEARLRCSPMKGHSHVYWYRQLPEEGLKFMVYLQKENIIDESGMPKERFSAEFPKEGPSILRIQQVVRGDSAAYFCASSPGGTGGRQPQHFGDGTRLSIL.

CDR3 region: CASSPSQTVGNSPLHF. The CDR3 DNA reads TGTGCCAGCTCACCATCCCAGACAGTGGGGAATTCACCCCTCCACTTT. The chain carries TRBV18 and TRBJ1-6, with D perhaps TRBD1 (5 bases). V was cut by 2 bases and J by 7 bases, with 15 bases left in between. The V gene's germline CDR1 is KGHSH and CDR2 LQKENI. The length of the CDR3 is 16 residues.

The chain is built from TRBV15 and TRBJ1-2, with D possibly being TRBD1 (5 bases). The CDR3 length is 12 residues. The V gene's germline CDR1 is LNHNV and CDR2 YYDKDF (reference sequence). Trimming left V 3 bases short and J 6 bases short, with 8 bases between. As DNA, the CDR3 is TGTGCCACCAGCAGTGCAGGGAATGGCTACACCTTC. Protein sequence: CATSSAGNGYTF.

Here the CDR3 DNA reads TGTGCCAGCAGTTACATAGGGGGCGCAGGAGATACGCAGTATTTT. Its protein product is CASSYIGGAGDTQYF. The rearrangement uses TRBV6-5 and TRBJ2-3, with 7 bases aligning to TRBD1. The junction had 7 bases not matched to a gene; V was cut back by 2 bases and J by 5 bases. The CDR3 has 15 amino acids. The germline V gene has CDR1 MNHEY and CDR2 SVGAGI.

V gene TRBV7-9 combines with J gene TRBJ1-1, with a tentative D call TRBD1 (5 bases). The V and J ends lost 1 base and 3 bases respectively, with 9 bases between them. Germline-derived CDR1 and CDR2 are SEHNR and FQNEAQ (reference sequence). The length of the CDR3 is 14 residues. CDR3 nucleotide sequence: TGTGCCAGCAGCTTAGGCAGGGTGGACACTGAAGCTTTCTTT. Protein: CASSLGRVDTEAFF. Combining the CDR3 with reference TRBV7-9 and TRBJ1-1 gives the whole variable domain DTGVSQNPRHKITKRGQNVTFRCDPISEHNRLYWYRQTLGQGPEFLTYFQNEAQLEKSRLLSDRFSAERPKGSFSTLEIQRTEQGDSAMYLCASSLGRVDTEAFFGQGTRLTVV.

This rearrangement joins TRBV6-5 to TRBJ1-2; D gene unclear. The ends were cut back, 2 bases at V and 4 bases at J, with 8 bases in the middle. This CDR3 has 13 residues. Germline V gene sequence: CDR1 MNHEY, CDR2 SVGAGI. CDR3 sequence reads: CASSYAQSYGYTF. The CDR3 nucleotides read TGTGCCAGCAGTTACGCTCAGAGCTATGGCTACACCTTC.

This chain links TRBV7-2 with TRBJ2-7; unclear D gene. CDR1 and CDR2 (germline): SGHTA, FQGNSA. The germline V and J ends were trimmed by 2 bases and 4 bases, with 6 bases remaining between them. There are 12 residues in the CDR3. In DNA, the CDR3 is TGTGCCAGCAGCTTATATCTATACGAGCAGTACTTC. Protein sequence: CASSLYLYEQYF.

The rearrangement joins TRBV5-1 to TRBJ2-3, with 7 bases that match TRBD2. V lost 4 bases and J lost 4; bases outside the gene matches: 6. Germline V lookup: CDR1 SGHRS, CDR2 YFSETQ. The CDR3 is made up of 14 amino acids. This CDR3 is CASSDGRGADTQYF. DNA of the CDR3: TGCGCCAGCAGCGATGGACGGGGGGCAGATACGCAGTATTTT.

The CDR3 region is CASSISLRVPNTGELFF. CDR3 sequence (DNA): TGTGCCAGTAGTATTTCCCTCCGGGTCCCGAACACCGGGGAGCTGTTTTTT. The J gene is TRBJ2-2, the V gene TRBV19; D call uncertain. The CDR3 extends over 17 amino acids. Trimming removed 3 bases at V and 0 bases at J, with 14 bases between. Germline CDR1 and CDR2: LNHDA and SQIVND (reference sequence).

The gene calls are TRBV6-5 and TRBJ1-5, with 7 bases identical to TRBD1. Germline V lookup: CDR1 MNHEY, CDR2 SVGAGI. V lost 6 bases, J lost 2 bases, and 1 base stayed unmatched. The CDR3 consists of 13 residues. The CDR3 nucleotides are TGTGCCAGCAGAACAGGGGGCAATCAGCCCCAGCATTTT. Its protein product is CASRTGGNQPQHF.

The rearrangement links TRBV14 to TRBJ1-2; D may be TRBD1 (6 bases). The CDR3 loop spans 12 amino acids. Trimming pared 5 bases from V and 5 bases from J, leaving 9 bases between. Looked up from germline, CDR1 is SGHDN and CDR2 is FVKESK. For the CDR3, the DNA is TGTGCCAGCAGCTCCCAGGGGTATGGCTACACCTTC. As protein: CASSSQGYGYTF.

This rearrangement joins TRBV11-3 to TRBJ2-7; possibly TRBD2 for D (7 bases). V shed 0 bases and J shed 5 bases, with 11 bases lying between them. There are 14 residues in the CDR3. Germline V lookup: CDR1 SGHNT, CDR2 YENEEA. The CDR3 sequence: CASSLDGGRDEQYF. In nucleotides, the CDR3 is TGTGCCAGCAGCTTAGACGGGGGGCGCGACGAGCAGTACTTC.

V gene TRBV19 combines with J gene TRBJ1-2, with D maybe TRBD1 (5 bases). Germline lookup yields CDR1 LNHDA and CDR2 SQIVND (reference sequence). The CDR3 is 14 residues long. Trimming removed 7 bases at V and 6 bases at J, with 18 bases between. The CDR3 is CASIPPGAGNGYTF. CDR3 coding DNA: TGTGCCAGTATCCCTCCCGGAGCAGGGAATGGCTACACCTTC.

A word on this clone: One end of the junction is discordant with germline, which a read error may explain. The V and J genes are TRBV27 and TRBJ1-4; D is uncertain. Germline loops: CDR1 MNHEY, CDR2 SMNVEV (reference sequence). The CDR3 is made up of 13 amino acids. The CDR3 loop reads CASSLSDRQKLFF. The CDR3 region has the DNA TGTGCCAGCAGTCTATCGGACCGTCAAAAACTGTTTTTT.

CDR3 bases: TGTGCCAGCAGCCAAGGCGTCGTGGCGGGGGGGCCCACAGATACGCAGTATTTT. The encoded protein is CASSQGVVAGGPTDTQYF. The chain joins TRBV14 to TRBJ2-3; 9 nucleotides align to TRBD2. This CDR3 has 18 amino acids. With V trimmed by 1 base and J by 2 bases, 10 bases remained unmatched. CDR1 SGHDN and CDR2 FVKESK come from the germline V gene. The full variable domain, in which reference TRBV14 and TRBJ2-3 provide the parts outside the CDR3, is EAGVTQFPSHSVIEKGQTVTLRCDPISGHDNLYWYRRVMGKEIKFLLHFVKESKQDESGMPNNRFLAERTGGTYSTLKVQPAELEDSGVYFCASSQGVVAGGPTDTQYFGPGTRLTVL.

The chain uses TRBV9 and TRBJ2-2, with 13 positions matching TRBD2. The V segment lost 3 bases and the J segment 5 bases; nucleotides outside the gene matches: 10. The CDR3 is 18 amino acids. Germline lookup yields CDR1 SGDLS and CDR2 YYNGEE. The CDR3 loop is CASSARTSGSRGTGELFF. DNA of the CDR3: TGTGCCAGCAGCGCCCGGACTAGCGGGAGCAGAGGTACCGGGGAGCTGTTTTTT.

The chain uses TRBV9 and TRBJ2-7; TRBD1 or TRBD2 may be the D gene (6 bases each). V was pared by 0 bases and J by 1 base, with 11 bases between. CDR3 length equals 15 residues. Germline CDR1 reads SGDLS; CDR2 reads YYNGEE. The CDR3 spells CASSVGGGQSYEQYF. The CDR3 DNA reads as TGTGCCAGCAGCGTAGGAGGGGGGCAATCCTACGAGCAGTACTTC. The full variable domain, completed using reference TRBV9 and TRBJ2-7, is DSGVTQTPKHLITATGQRVTLRCSPRSGDLSVYWYQQSLDQGLQFLIQYYNGEERAKGNILERFSAQQFPDLHSELNLSSLELGDSALYFCASSVGGGQSYEQYFGPGTRLTVT.